This T cell receptor beta chain derives from a study of T cell responses to AZD1222 COVID-19 vaccine. Study conclusions and caveats: The study sampled repertoires only after the peak T cell response. Baseline antibody screening turned up just a handful of seropositive AZD1222 recipients. It should be noted that donors were predominantly white British and more often female, and clonal diversity was possibly underestimated. Spike-specific TCRs gained breadth and depth after people received two AZD1222 doses.

Produced via immunoSEQ multiplex PCR; TCRdb's table is partial and in-frame only. The table has approximately 100,000 clones, roughly 90% seen once. This CDR3 is 15 amino acids long. V trimming: 7 bases; J trimming: 4 bases; junction bases outside the gene matches: 10. CDR1 and CDR2 (germline): LNHDA, SQIVND (reference sequence). This clone was observed a single time. The target antigen is unknown. This sample comprised peripheral blood, obtained on day 0 of AZD1222 vaccination. The chain uses TRBV19 and TRBJ1-2, with 9 bases matching TRBD1. The sequence was obtained from an adult in good health. In DNA, the CDR3 is TGTGCCAGTACCACAAGGAGGGGACAGGGCTATGGCTACACCTTC. It codes for CASTTRRGQGYGYTF. Full variable domain (outside the CDR3, taken from reference TRBV19 and TRBJ1-2): DGGITQSPKYLFRKEGQNVTLSCEQNLNHDAMYWYRQDPGQGLRLIYYSQIVNDFQKGDIAEGYSVSREKKESFPLTVTSAQKNPTAFYLCASTTRRGQGYGYTFGSGTRLTVV.